Below are 26 T cell receptor beta chains sequenced from a single sample in a study of shared clonotypes between healthy human individuals. Assay: immunoSEQ multiplex PCR; the TCRdb copy retains only in-frame clones and omits some. The sample shows 450,000 to 600,000 clones, around 79% of them seen only once. Sequencing was done on a sample of PBMCs. These TCRs come from a middle-aged woman in good health. Some clones in this sample may be carry-over from other donors' samples.

In DNA, the CDR3 is TGTGCCAGCAGCTTACCACTGGGAGGTCAAGAGACCCAGTACTTC. Translated: CASSLPLGGQETQYF. The chain links TRBV7-2 to TRBJ2-5; the D gene is possibly TRBD2 (6 bases). Trimming shortened V by 2 bases and J by 2 bases, and 12 bases separated the two germline ends. Looked up from germline, CDR1 is SGHTA and CDR2 is FQGNSA. CDR3 length: 15 residues.

In its sample, this clone was seen many times. This rearrangement joins TRBV29-1 to TRBJ1-2; 10 nucleotides agree with TRBD1. Unmatched junction bases numbered 5, after V lost 4 bases and J lost 6 bases. CDR1 and CDR2 (germline): SQVTM, ANQGSEA. The CDR3 consists of 13 residues. The CDR3 here is CSVAGDRGNGYTF. DNA for the CDR3: TGCAGCGTTGCCGGGGACAGGGGAAATGGCTACACCTTC.

This clone was detected once. The chain recombines TRBV5-1 with TRBJ1-4; no clear D. V was pared by 6 bases and J by 0 bases, with 6 bases between. The CDR3 runs to 13 residues. Germline V lookup: CDR1 SGHRS, CDR2 YFSETQ. The CDR3, as DNA: TGCGCCAGCAAGGTGGCAACTAATGAAAAACTGTTTTTT. As protein: CASKVATNEKLFF.

The V gene is TRBV4-2, the J gene TRBJ2-1, with D tentatively TRBD2 (5 bases). Germline-derived CDR1 and CDR2 are LGHNA and YNFKEQ. V was trimmed by 0 bases and J by 7 bases, leaving 22 bases between them. The CDR3 covers 18 residues. Here the CDR3 reads CASSQDVFRELGRNEQFF. DNA of the CDR3: TGTGCCAGCAGCCAAGACGTGTTTCGGGAATTGGGTCGTAATGAGCAGTTCTTC.

The chain combines TRBV30 with TRBJ2-1, with D perhaps TRBD2 (7 bases). Trimming removed 0 bases at V and 2 bases at J, with 26 bases between. The CDR3 has 20 residues. Per germline, CDR1 GTSNPN and CDR2 SVGIG (reference sequence). The CDR3 DNA sequence: TGTGCCTGGAGTGTACAGCAGGGGAGGGCGGGAGTCGGGGCCTACAATGAGCAGTTCTTC. This codes for CAWSVQQGRAGVGAYNEQFF.

This clone was picked up a small number of times. The rearrangement uses TRBV21-1 and TRBJ1-3. TRBV21-1 constitutes a pseudogene. The CDR3 runs to 15 residues. CDR3 DNA sequence: TGTGCCAGCAGCCCGATGGTTTACTCTGGAAACACCATATATTTT. Protein sequence: CASSPMVYSGNTIYF.

This clone has only one observation. The chain combines TRBV7-2 with TRBJ1-2; 7 bases map to TRBD1. Germline V lookup: CDR1 SGHTA, CDR2 FQGNSA. After removal of 5 bases from V and 0 bases from J, the junction contained 9 bases not matched to a gene. The CDR3 length is 16 residues. This CDR3 reads CASSPMTQGANYGYTF. DNA of the CDR3: TGTGCCAGCAGCCCCATGACCCAGGGGGCTAACTATGGCTACACCTTC.

This sequence joins TRBV30 and TRBJ1-2, with 10 bases that match TRBD1. The junction had 7 bases not matched to a gene; V was cut back by 5 bases and J by 7 bases. CDR3 length: 13 residues. Germline V gene lookup returns CDR1 GTSNPN and CDR2 SVGIG (reference sequence). In nucleotides, the CDR3 is TGTGCCTGGGAACAGGGGACAGGGGCTGGCTACACCTTC. It is translated as CAWEQGTGAGYTF.

The chain carries TRBV15 and TRBJ1-4; 10 bases map to TRBD1. V was pared by 3 bases and J by 8 bases, with 6 bases of the junction left unmatched. Germline CDR1 and CDR2: LNHNV and YYDKDF (reference sequence). The length of the CDR3 is 15 residues. In DNA form, the CDR3 reads TGTGCCACCAGCAGGGGACAGGGGTTAGGCGAAAAACTGTTTTTT. It encodes CATSRGQGLGEKLFF.

The rearrangement links TRBV12-5 to TRBJ1-1; 12 positions match TRBD1. There are 14 residues in the CDR3. Germline V gene sequence: CDR1 LGHNT, CDR2 FRNRAP. J lost 3 bases, V lost 6 bases, and 2 bases had no gene match. CDR3 sequence: CASGGQGAYTEAFF. CDR3 DNA sequence: TGTGCTAGTGGGGGACAGGGGGCGTACACTGAAGCTTTCTTT.

This clone was recorded many times. At the DNA level, this CDR3 is encoded by other sequences in the same sample as well. V gene TRBV5-1 combines with J gene TRBJ2-1, with TRBD2 matching 9 bases. This CDR3 has 15 residues. V was clipped by 0 bases and J by 10 bases; unmatched bases: 8. Germline CDR1 reads SGHRS; CDR2 reads YFSETQ. CDR3 amino acids: CASSLVVAGVLEQFF. CDR3 bases: TGCGCCAGCAGCTTGGTAGTAGCGGGAGTCCTGGAGCAGTTCTTC.

Only a few counts were recorded for this clone. The rearrangement joins TRBV28 to TRBJ2-3, with D hard to call. Looked up from germline, CDR1 is MDHEN and CDR2 is SYDVKM. The CDR3 totals 14 residues. V dropped 2 bases and J dropped 4 bases, with 10 bases sitting between them. The chain's CDR3 is CASSLGSGADTQYF. The CDR3 nucleotides are TGTGCCAGCAGTTTAGGGTCAGGCGCAGATACGCAGTATTTT.

This chain uses TRBV5-1 with TRBJ2-1, with unresolved D. Germline CDR1 and CDR2: SGHRS and YFSETQ. V lost 5 bases and J lost 5, with 11 bases in between. This CDR3 comprises 13 residues. DNA of the CDR3: TGCGCCAGCAGGGTAGGTAGAGACAATGAGCAGTTCTTC. Protein: CASRVGRDNEQFF.

To note about this clone: A far more abundant clone sits one base away, making this likely a read error. The rearrangement joins TRBV10-1 to TRBJ2-7, with unresolved D. Germline lookup yields CDR1 WNHNN and CDR2 SYGVQD (reference sequence). This CDR3 region has 13 residues. With 6 bases removed from V and 0 bases from J, the gap between germline ends came to 9 bases. Here the CDR3 reads CASSSGFSYEQYF. The CDR3, as DNA: TGCGCCAGCAGCTCTGGATTCTCCTACGAGCAGTACTTC.

Comments on this clone: Just one base apart from a much larger clone, this may be a read error. At the DNA level, this CDR3 is encoded by other sequences in the same sample as well. The V gene is TRBV19, the J gene TRBJ1-5, with D possibly matching TRBD1 (5 bases). V shed 1 base and J shed 6 bases, with 7 bases lying between them. Germline loops: CDR1 LNHDA, CDR2 SQIVND (reference sequence). The CDR3 runs 13 residues. The CDR3 DNA follows: TGTGCCAGTAGTATAGGGGGCGGTCAGCCCCAGCATTTT. It translates to CASSIGGGQPQHF.

The chain recombines TRBV5-8 with TRBJ2-1, with D hard to call. Germline V lookup: CDR1 SGHTS, CDR2 YDEGEE. The V end was cut by 0 bases, the J end by 11 bases, with 9 bases between. The CDR3 contains 12 residues. The CDR3 region is CASSLGNQKQFF. The CDR3, as DNA: TGTGCCAGCAGCTTGGGCAACCAGAAGCAGTTCTTC.

The V call is TRBV7-2, the J call TRBJ1-1; a weak D match, TRBD1 (6 bases). Germline assignment: CDR1 SGHTA and CDR2 FQGNSA. The CDR3 runs to 12 residues. The V end lost 8 bases, the J end lost 4 bases, and 11 bases lay between the germline ends. The CDR3 DNA reads TGTGCCAGCCGAGAGGGGGGCACTGAAGCTTTCTTT. Amino acid sequence: CASREGGTEAFF.

This clone was recorded many times. This chain joins TRBV6-4 and TRBJ2-2, with D maybe TRBD2 (6 bases). The CDR3 contains 15 residues. With 4 bases removed from V and 1 base from J, the gap between germline ends came to 10 bases. Germline V lookup: CDR1 MRHNA, CDR2 SNTAGT. DNA for the CDR3: TGTGCCAGCAGTGCGGGACTGGGGAACACCGGGGAGCTGTTTTTT. This encodes CASSAGLGNTGELFF.

This sequence joins TRBV28 and TRBJ1-2; D remains unclear. Germline loops: CDR1 MDHEN, CDR2 SYDVKM. This CDR3 is built from 14 residues. V was clipped by 3 bases and J by 2 bases, with 10 bases between them. CDR3 residues: CASSLFGENYGYTF. The DNA of the CDR3 is TGTGCCAGCAGTTTGTTTGGGGAGAACTATGGCTACACCTTC.

The chain joins TRBV28 to TRBJ2-3; D gene unclear. This CDR3 has 13 residues. Germline V gene sequence: CDR1 MDHEN, CDR2 SYDVKM. Trimming removed 2 bases at V and 3 bases at J, with 6 bases between. CDR3 bases: TGTGCCAGCAGTTTACAGCAGACAGATACGCAGTATTTT. This gives the protein CASSLQQTDTQYF.

This clone was seen just once. The chain joins TRBV4-1 to TRBJ2-7, with 11 bases that match TRBD1. This CDR3 region has 16 residues. The V and J ends lost 4 bases and 2 bases, in that order; junction bases with no gene match: 7. Germline lookup yields CDR1 MGHRA and CDR2 YSYEKL. The CDR3 here is CASSREPGQGAYEQYF. CDR3 DNA: TGCGCCAGCAGCCGAGAACCGGGACAGGGGGCCTACGAGCAGTACTTC.

The rearrangement links TRBV14 to TRBJ2-7, with D maybe TRBD2 (5 bases). Germline lookup yields CDR1 SGHDN and CDR2 FVKESK. This CDR3 contains 14 residues. The germline V and J ends were trimmed by 6 bases and 1 base, with 13 bases remaining between them. The CDR3 DNA is TGTGCCAGCAGGCTAAATGGCGGGTCCTACGAGCAGTACTTC. Translated: CASRLNGGSYEQYF.

The rearrangement uses TRBV29-1 and TRBJ1-1; D remains unclear. This CDR3 has 13 residues. Germline V CDR1 and CDR2: SQVTM, ANQGSEA. V dropped 4 bases and J dropped 4 bases, with 13 bases sitting between them. CDR3 loop: CSVAPSRFTEAFF. CDR3 bases: TGCAGCGTTGCCCCTTCAAGGTTCACTGAAGCTTTCTTT.

The chain couples TRBV28 to TRBJ2-7; D perhaps matches TRBD2 (6 bases). Trimming pared 5 bases from V and 3 bases from J, leaving 17 bases between. Germline assignment: CDR1 MDHEN and CDR2 SYDVKM. The CDR3 is made up of 15 amino acids. The DNA for the CDR3 is TGTGCCAGCAGTACTCTGGGGGGACGGGTCTACGAGCAGTACTTC. It specifies CASSTLGGRVYEQYF.

CDR3 protein: CASSYPGGATNEKLFF. CDR3 coding DNA: TGTGCCAGCAGTTACCCGGGAGGGGCAACTAATGAAAAACTGTTTTTT. The chain uses TRBV6-6 and TRBJ1-4, with D tentatively TRBD1 (5 bases). Germline values: CDR1 MNHNY, CDR2 SVGAGI (reference sequence). V was cut by 2 bases and J by 0 bases, with 10 bases left in between. This CDR3 spans 16 amino acids.

The chain is built from TRBV4-2 and TRBJ2-5, with no clear D. This CDR3 contains 13 residues. The V end was cut by 4 bases, the J end by 4 bases, with 10 bases between. The germline gives CDR1 LGHNA, CDR2 YNFKEQ. CDR3 amino acids: CASSLGVAETQYF. As DNA, the CDR3 is TGTGCCAGCAGCCTCGGAGTTGCAGAGACCCAGTACTTC.